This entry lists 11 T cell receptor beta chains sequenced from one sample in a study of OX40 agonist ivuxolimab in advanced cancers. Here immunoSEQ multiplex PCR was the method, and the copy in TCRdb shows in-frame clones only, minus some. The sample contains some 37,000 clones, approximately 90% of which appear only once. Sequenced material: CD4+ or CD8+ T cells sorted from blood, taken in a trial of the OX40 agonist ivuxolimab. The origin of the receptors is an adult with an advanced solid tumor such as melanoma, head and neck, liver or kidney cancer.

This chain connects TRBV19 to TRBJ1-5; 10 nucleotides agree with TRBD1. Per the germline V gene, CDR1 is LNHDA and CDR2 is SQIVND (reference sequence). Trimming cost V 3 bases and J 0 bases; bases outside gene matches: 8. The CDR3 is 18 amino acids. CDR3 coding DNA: TGTGCCAGTAGTATCAGGGACAGGGGACGATATAGCAATCAGCCCCAGCATTTT. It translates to CASSIRDRGRYSNQPQHF.

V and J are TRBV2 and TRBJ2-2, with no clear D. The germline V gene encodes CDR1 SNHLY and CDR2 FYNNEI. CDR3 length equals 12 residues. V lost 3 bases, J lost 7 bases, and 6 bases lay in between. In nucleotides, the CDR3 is TGTGCCAGCAGTGAGGTTAACGGGGAGCTGTTTTTT. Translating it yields CASSEVNGELFF.

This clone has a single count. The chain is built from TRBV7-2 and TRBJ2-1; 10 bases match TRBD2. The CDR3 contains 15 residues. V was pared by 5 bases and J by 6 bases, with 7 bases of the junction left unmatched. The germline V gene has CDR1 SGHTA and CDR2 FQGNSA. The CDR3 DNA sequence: TGTGCCAGCAGCCGCCTAGCGGGAGTTACCAATGAGCAGTTCTTC. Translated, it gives CASSRLAGVTNEQFF. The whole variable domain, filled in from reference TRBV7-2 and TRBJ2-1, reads GAGVSQSPSNKVTEKGKDVELRCDPISGHTALYWYRQSLGQGLEFLIYFQGNSAPDKSGLPSDRFSAERTGGSVSTLTIQRTQQEDSAVYLCASSRLAGVTNEQFFGPGTRLTVL.

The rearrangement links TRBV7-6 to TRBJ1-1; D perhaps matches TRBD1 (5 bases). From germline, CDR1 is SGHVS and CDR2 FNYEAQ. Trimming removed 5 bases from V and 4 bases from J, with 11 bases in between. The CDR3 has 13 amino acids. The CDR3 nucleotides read TGTGCCAGCAGCCTGGGGCAGGGCACTGAAGCTTTCTTT. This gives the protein CASSLGQGTEAFF.

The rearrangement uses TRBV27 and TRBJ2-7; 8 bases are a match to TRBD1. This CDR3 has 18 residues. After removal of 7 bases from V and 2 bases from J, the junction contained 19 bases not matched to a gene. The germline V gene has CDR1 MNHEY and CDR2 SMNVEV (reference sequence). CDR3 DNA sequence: TGTGCCAGCACCCTAGGGCCAGGGGGCCCACGCTCGACCTACGAGCAGTACTTC. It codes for CASTLGPGGPRSTYEQYF.

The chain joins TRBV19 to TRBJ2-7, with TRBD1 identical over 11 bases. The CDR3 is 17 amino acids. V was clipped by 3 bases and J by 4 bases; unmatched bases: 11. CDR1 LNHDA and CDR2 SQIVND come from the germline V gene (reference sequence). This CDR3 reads CASSMNLFGQGAYEQYF. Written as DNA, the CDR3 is TGTGCCAGTAGTATGAATCTTTTCGGACAGGGGGCTTACGAGCAGTACTTC.

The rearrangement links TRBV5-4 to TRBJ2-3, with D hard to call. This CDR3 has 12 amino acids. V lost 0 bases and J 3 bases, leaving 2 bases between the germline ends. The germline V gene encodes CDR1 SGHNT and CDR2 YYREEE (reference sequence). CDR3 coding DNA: TGTGCCAGCAGCTTGGTTACAGATACGCAGTATTTT. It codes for CASSLVTDTQYF.

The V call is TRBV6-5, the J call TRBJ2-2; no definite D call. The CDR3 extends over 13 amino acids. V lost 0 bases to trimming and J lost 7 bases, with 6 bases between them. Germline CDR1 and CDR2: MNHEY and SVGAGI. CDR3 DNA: TGTGCCAGCAGTTACTCGCGAGGCGGGGAGCTGTTTTTT. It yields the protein CASSYSRGGELFF.

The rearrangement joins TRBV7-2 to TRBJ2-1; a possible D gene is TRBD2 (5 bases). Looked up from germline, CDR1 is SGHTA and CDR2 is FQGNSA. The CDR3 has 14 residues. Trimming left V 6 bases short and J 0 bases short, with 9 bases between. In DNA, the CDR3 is TGTGCCAGCAGTTGGGAGAGCTCCTACAATGAGCAGTTCTTC. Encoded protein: CASSWESSYNEQFF.

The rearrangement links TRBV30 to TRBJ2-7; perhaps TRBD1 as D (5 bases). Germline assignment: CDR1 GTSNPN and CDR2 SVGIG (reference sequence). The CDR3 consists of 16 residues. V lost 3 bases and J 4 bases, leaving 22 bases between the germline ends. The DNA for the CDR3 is TGTGCCTGGAGCGTCCGTTCAGGGTTGGTTCGATACGAGCAGTACTTC. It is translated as CAWSVRSGLVRYEQYF.

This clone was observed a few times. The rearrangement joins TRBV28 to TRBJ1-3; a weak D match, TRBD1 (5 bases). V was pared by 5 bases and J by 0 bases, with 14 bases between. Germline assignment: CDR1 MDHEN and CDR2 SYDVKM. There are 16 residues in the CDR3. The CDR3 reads CASSAWDGFSGNTIYF. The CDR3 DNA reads TGTGCCAGCAGTGCTTGGGACGGATTCTCTGGAAACACCATATATTTT.